These 2 T cell receptor beta chains came from one sample sequenced in a study of beta chain features in type 1 diabetes. No antigen has been identified for these receptors. Study-wide findings and caveats: TCRB CDR3s from Type 1 diabetes patients were moderately but significantly shorter in all four CD4+ subsets.

Of the isolated RNA, all was reverse transcribed, and so the sequenced material was expressed TCRB transcripts. TCRdb keeps only in-frame clones here, not all; method: immunoSEQ multiplex PCR. Among under 300,000 clones listed, 16% were seen once. The sample taken for sequencing was naive CD4+ T cells from blood. These receptors came from a man aged 30 to 39 with type 1 diabetes.

This clone was found a few times. The J gene is TRBJ2-1, the V gene TRBV7-3; 8 bases agree with TRBD2. Germline V gene lookup returns CDR1 SGHTA and CDR2 FQGTGA. The CDR3 runs 17 residues. Trimming removed 8 bases from V and 8 bases from J; junction bases left unmatched: 20. The CDR3 nucleotides are TGTGCCAGCGGACCTACGGAAAAGCGGGAGATGAGCGATGAGCAGTTCTTC. The encoded protein is CASGPTEKREMSDEQFF. Full variable domain (missing parts from reference TRBV7-3 and TRBJ2-1): GAGVSQTPSNKVTEKGKYVELRCDPISGHTALYWYRQSLGQGPEFLIYFQGTGAADDSGLPNDRFFAVRPEGSVSTLKIQRTERGDSAVYLCASGPTEKREMSDEQFFGPGTRLTVL.

This rearrangement joins TRBV6-1 to TRBJ1-1; D is ambiguous. The V gene's germline CDR1 is MNHNS and CDR2 SASEGT. This CDR3 has 14 residues. Trimming removed 4 bases from V and 11 bases from J, with 20 bases in between. In nucleotides, the CDR3 is TGTGCCAGCAGTGCCGGGGTCGACGGGCCGGCCGCTTTCTTT. It encodes CASSAGVDGPAAFF.